The subject of this entry is one T cell receptor (beta chain). Its antigen is unidentified. Assay: immunoSEQ multiplex PCR; the TCRdb copy retains only in-frame clones and omits some. The sample shows approximately 19,000 clones, approximately 85% of them seen only once. This sample stems from a study of radiotherapy plus CTLA-4 blockade in lung cancer. Study as a whole: Objective responses emerged in 15% to 20% of patients, and roughly 28% attained disease control.

Ipilimumab-mediated CTLA-4 blockade plus focal radiation was given to patients having chemo-refractory metastatic non-small-cell lung cancer. Study results and caveats: TCR clones originating in tumors grew in number in blood after radiotherapy plus ipilimumab.

The sequence came from a human donor with non-small cell lung cancer whose response to radiotherapy plus ipilimumab could not be evaluated. The source was peripheral blood, collected from a patient treated with radiotherapy plus ipilimumab.

The CDR3 loop is CACESGSQYNEQFF. The CDR3 nucleotides are TGTGCCTGTGAAAGCGGGAGCCAATACAATGAGCAGTTCTTC. This chain uses TRBV21-1 with TRBJ2-1; TRBD2, the D gene given by the table, was not confirmed from the DNA. TRBV21-1 is deemed a pseudogene. This CDR3 spans 14 amino acids.